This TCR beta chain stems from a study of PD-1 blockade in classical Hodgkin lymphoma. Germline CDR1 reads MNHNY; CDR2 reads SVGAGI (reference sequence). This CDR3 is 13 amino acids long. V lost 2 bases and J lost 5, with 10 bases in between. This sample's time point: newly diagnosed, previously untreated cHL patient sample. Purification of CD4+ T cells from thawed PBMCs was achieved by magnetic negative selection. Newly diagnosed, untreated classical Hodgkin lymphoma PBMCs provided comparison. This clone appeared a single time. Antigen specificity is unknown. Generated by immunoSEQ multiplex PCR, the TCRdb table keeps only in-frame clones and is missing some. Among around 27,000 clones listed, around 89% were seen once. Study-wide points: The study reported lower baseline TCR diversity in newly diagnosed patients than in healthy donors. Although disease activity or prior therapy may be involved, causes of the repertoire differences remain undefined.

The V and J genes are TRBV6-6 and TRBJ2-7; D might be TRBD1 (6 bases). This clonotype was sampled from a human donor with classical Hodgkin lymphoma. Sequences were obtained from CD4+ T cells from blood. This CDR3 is CASSYPQGNEQYF. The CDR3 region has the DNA TGTGCCAGCAGTTACCCACAGGGAAACGAGCAGTACTTC.